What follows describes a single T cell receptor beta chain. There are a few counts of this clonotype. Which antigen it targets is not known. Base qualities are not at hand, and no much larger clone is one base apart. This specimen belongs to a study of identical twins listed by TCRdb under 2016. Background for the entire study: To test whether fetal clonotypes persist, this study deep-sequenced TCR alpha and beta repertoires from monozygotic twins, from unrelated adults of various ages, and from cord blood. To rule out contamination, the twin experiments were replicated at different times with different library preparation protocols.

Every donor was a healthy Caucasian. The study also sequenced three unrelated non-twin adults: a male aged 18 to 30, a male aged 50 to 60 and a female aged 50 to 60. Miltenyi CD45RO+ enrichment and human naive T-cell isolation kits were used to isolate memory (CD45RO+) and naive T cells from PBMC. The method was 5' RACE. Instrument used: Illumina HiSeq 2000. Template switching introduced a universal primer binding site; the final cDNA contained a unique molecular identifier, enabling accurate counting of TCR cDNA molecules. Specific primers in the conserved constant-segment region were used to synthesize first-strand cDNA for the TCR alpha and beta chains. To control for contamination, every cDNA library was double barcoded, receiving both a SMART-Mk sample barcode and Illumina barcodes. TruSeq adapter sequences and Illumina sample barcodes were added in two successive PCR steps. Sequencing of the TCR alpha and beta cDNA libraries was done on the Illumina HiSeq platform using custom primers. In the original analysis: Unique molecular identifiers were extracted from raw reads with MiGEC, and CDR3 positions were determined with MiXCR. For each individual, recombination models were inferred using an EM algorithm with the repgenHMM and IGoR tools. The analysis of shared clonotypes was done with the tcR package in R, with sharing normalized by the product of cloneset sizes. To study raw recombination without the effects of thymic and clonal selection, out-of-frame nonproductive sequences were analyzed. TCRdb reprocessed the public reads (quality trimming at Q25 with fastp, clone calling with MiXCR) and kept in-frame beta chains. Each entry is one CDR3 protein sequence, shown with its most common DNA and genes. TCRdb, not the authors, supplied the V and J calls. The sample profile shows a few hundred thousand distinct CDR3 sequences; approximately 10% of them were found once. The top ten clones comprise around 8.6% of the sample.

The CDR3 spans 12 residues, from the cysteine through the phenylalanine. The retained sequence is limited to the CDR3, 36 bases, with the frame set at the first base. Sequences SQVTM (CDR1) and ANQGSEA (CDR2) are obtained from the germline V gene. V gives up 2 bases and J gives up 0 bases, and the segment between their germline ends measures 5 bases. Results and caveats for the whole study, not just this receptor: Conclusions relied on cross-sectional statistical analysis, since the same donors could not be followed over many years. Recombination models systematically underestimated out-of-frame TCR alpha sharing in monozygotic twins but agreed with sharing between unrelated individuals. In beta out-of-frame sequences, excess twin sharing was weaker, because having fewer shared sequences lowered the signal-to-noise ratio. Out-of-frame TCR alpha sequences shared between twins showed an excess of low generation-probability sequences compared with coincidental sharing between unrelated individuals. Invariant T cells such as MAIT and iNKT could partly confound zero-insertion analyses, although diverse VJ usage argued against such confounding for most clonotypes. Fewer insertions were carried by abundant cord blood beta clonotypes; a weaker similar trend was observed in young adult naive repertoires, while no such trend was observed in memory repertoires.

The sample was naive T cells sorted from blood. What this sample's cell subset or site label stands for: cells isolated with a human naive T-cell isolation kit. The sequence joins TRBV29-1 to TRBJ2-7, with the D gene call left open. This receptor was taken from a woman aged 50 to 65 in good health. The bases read TGCAGCGTTGAAACAGCCTCCTACGAGCAGTACTTC. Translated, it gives CSVETASYEQYF.